This record covers a single TCR beta chain. Its antigen is not identified. The V and J ends lost 5 bases and 0 bases, in that order; junction bases with no gene match: 8. The CDR3 contains 17 residues. Germline assignment: CDR1 MNHNS and CDR2 SASEGT. This specimen belongs to a study of blood T cells in healthy people across ages. Primers used in a second PCR of roughly 7 to 12 cycles were a sample-barcoded 5' primer and a J-beta primer mix. TCRdb re-derived calls from the 5' RACE reads in MiXCR, one entry per CDR3 protein. The data contain hundreds of thousands of distinct CDR3 sequences, 20% to 25% of them singletons. Study observations and caveats: Changes seen in expanded clonotypes were possibly confounded by donor CMV status left unknown. Using unsorted PBMCs precluded a conclusive naive versus antigen-experienced comparison.

Samples had at least 6 million PBMCs isolated from them. This receptor was taken from a man between 65 and 85 years old in good health. Sequenced sample: blood. The rearrangement joins TRBV6-1 to TRBJ1-3; TRBD1 matches 9 bases. CDR3 loop: CASSPGQGRISGNTIYF. The DNA of the CDR3 is TGTGCCAGCAGTCCGGGACAGGGACGGATCTCTGGAAACACCATATATTTT.